Presented here are 8 T cell receptor beta chains from one specimen sequenced in a study of identical twins. TCRdb ran MiXCR on the 5' RACE reads and lists one entry per CDR3 protein. The table has approximately 240,000 distinct CDR3 sequences, over 11% seen once. Sequences were obtained from memory (CD45RO+) T cells sorted from blood. All receptors derive from a woman aged 18-29 years in good health.

The rearrangement uses TRBV5-1 and TRBJ1-3; D unclear. There are 13 residues in the CDR3. Trimming stripped 0 bases from V and 7 bases from J, with 8 bases between. Looked up from germline, CDR1 is SGHRS and CDR2 is YFSETQ. The CDR3 DNA follows: TGCGCCAGCAGCTTGGATTTTAGTAACACCATATATTTT. It codes for CASSLDFSNTIYF.

In its sample, this clonotype was seen a few times. The V call is TRBV10-3, the J call TRBJ2-2; D unresolved. CDR3 size: 12 residues. V dropped 10 bases and J dropped 1 base, with 7 bases sitting between them. Germline CDR1 and CDR2: ENHRY and SYGVKD. For the CDR3, the DNA is TGTGCCAGCGCCTTGAACACCGGGGAGCTGTTTTTT. This encodes CASALNTGELFF.

The V and J genes are TRBV12-3 or TRBV12-4 and TRBJ2-5; 7 bases agree with TRBD1. J lost 6 bases, V lost 5 bases, and 6 bases had no gene match. The CDR3 totals 13 residues. The CDR3 DNA reads as TGTGCCAGCAGTCCCCGACAGGGTCAGACCCAGTACTTC. Protein sequence: CASSPRQGQTQYF.

V and J are TRBV5-1 and TRBJ2-3, with a tentative D call TRBD1 (6 bases). Germline V gives CDR1 SGHRS, CDR2 YFSETQ. The CDR3 sequence is 14 residues long. Trimming took off 4 bases at V and 5 bases at J, with 14 bases between the two ends. Written as DNA, the CDR3 is TGCGCCAGCAGCGCCCAGGGGCTGGGAGATACGCAGTATTTT. It specifies CASSAQGLGDTQYF.

The V and J genes are TRBV10-3 and TRBJ2-3; 9 nucleotides agree with TRBD2. The CDR3 runs 15 residues. Trimming cost V 6 bases and J 6 bases; bases outside gene matches: 10. Germline assignment: CDR1 ENHRY and CDR2 SYGVKD. CDR3 region: CAIRPSGMSSDTQYF. CDR3 DNA: TGTGCCATCAGACCTAGCGGGATGTCAAGCGATACGCAGTATTTT.

The V call is TRBV6-1, the J call TRBJ1-6, with 8 positions matching TRBD1. Trimming removed 6 bases from V and 7 bases from J; junction bases left unmatched: 14. The CDR3 sequence is 17 residues long. Germline V gene lookup returns CDR1 MNHNS and CDR2 SASEGT. CDR3 sequence: CASSSLQGASSNSPLHF. CDR3 DNA sequence: TGTGCCAGCAGCTCCCTGCAGGGGGCGAGTTCAAATTCACCCCTCCACTTT.

This clonotype was observed at least ten times. The chain couples TRBV12-3 or TRBV12-4 to TRBJ1-1; D unclear. V lost 2 bases, J lost 1 base, and 5 bases lay in between. The CDR3 is 13 residues long. CDR3 protein: CASSLTRNTEAFF. The CDR3 DNA is TGTGCCAGCAGTTTAACCAGGAACACTGAAGCTTTCTTT.

With respect to this clonotype: One end of the junction varies from germline; a read error may be responsible. In nucleotides, the CDR3 is TGTGCCAGCAGCTTAGCCGCAAATCTTTACAATGAGGAGTTCTTC. Translated, it gives CASSLAANLYNEEFF. The chain uses TRBV7-2 and TRBJ2-1; D gene ambiguous. The CDR3 extends over 15 amino acids. Per the germline V gene, CDR1 is SGHTA and CDR2 is FQGNSA.